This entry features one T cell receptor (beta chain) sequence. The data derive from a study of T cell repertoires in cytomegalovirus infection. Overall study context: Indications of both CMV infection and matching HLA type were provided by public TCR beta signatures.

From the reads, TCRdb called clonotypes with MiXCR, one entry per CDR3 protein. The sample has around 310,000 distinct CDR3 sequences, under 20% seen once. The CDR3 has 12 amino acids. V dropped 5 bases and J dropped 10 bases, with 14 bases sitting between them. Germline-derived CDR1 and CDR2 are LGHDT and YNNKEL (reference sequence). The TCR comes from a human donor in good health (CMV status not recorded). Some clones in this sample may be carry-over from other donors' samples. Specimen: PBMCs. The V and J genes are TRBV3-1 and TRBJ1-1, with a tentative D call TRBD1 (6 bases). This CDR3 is CASSNRQERAFF. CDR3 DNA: TGTGCCAGCAGCAACAGACAGGAGAGAGCTTTCTTT.